This passage covers 20 T cell receptor beta chains from one sample sequenced in a study of T-cell memory formation after mild COVID-19. MiXCR, run by TCRdb on the 5' RACE reads, gives a single entry per CDR3 protein. The sample has roughly 450,000 distinct CDR3 sequences, over 15% seen once. The sequencing input was PBMCs or a T cell subset sorted from them (not recorded which). The receptors originated from an adult woman who had mild COVID-19 (a few samples of this study predate the infection). Cell type and time point are not known.

V is TRBV19 and J is TRBJ1-4; 8 bases line up with TRBD1. This CDR3 comprises 12 residues. Germline loops: CDR1 LNHDA, CDR2 SQIVND (reference sequence). In DNA, the CDR3 is TGTGCAGCCCGGGACAGGAATGAAAAACTGTTTTTT. It translates to CAARDRNEKLFF. Full variable domain (missing parts from reference TRBV19 and TRBJ1-4): DGGITQSPKYLFRKEGQNVTLSCEQNLNHDAMYWYRQDPGQGLRLIYYSQIVNDFQKGDIAEGYSVSREKKESFPLTVTSAQKNPTAFYLCAARDRNEKLFFGSGTQLSVL.

The chain is built from TRBV24-1 and TRBJ2-3; 8 nucleotides line up with TRBD2. Germline-derived CDR1 and CDR2 are KGHDR and SFDVKD. This CDR3 contains 14 residues. V shed 9 bases and J 3 bases; nucleotides not matched to a gene: 7. CDR3 in DNA: TGTGCCACCGGGGTGACGGGAGGGACAGATACGCAGTATTTT. It translates to CATGVTGGTDTQYF.

The CDR3 coding sequence is TGTGCCAGCAGTTACACAATGACAGGGTCGCTCTACACTGAAGCTTTCTTT. It codes for CASSYTMTGSLYTEAFF. The chain links TRBV6-5 to TRBJ1-1, with TRBD1 matching over 7 bases. The germline CDR1 and CDR2 sequences are MNHEY and SVGAGI. The CDR3 runs 17 residues. V lost 2 bases, J lost 3 bases, and 12 bases stayed unmatched.

This clonotype was counted at least ten times. The chain employs TRBV24-1 and TRBJ2-2, with no clear D. The length of the CDR3 is 13 residues. V lost 8 bases and J lost 5, with 11 bases in between. Germline V gene sequence: CDR1 KGHDR, CDR2 SFDVKD. CDR3 sequence: CATKELGTGELFF. For the CDR3, the DNA is TGTGCCACCAAAGAATTAGGGACCGGGGAGCTGTTTTTT.

This clonotype was counted a few times. The chain joins TRBV6-5 to TRBJ2-7; 9 positions agree with TRBD1. From germline, CDR1 is MNHEY and CDR2 SVGAGI. This CDR3 contains 14 residues. The V segment lost 2 bases and the J segment 6 bases; nucleotides outside the gene matches: 5. The CDR3 DNA follows: TGTGCCAGCAGTTACACCGGGACAGGGCCCGAGCAGTACTTC. It specifies CASSYTGTGPEQYF.

The rearrangement uses TRBV12-3 or TRBV12-4 and TRBJ1-1; 7 bases map to TRBD1. The V gene end was trimmed by 5 bases and the J gene end by 4 bases; junction bases not matched to a gene: 7. The CDR3 spans 14 residues. The CDR3 DNA reads TGTGCCAGCAGTCCTATCAGGGGGACCACTGAAGCTTTCTTT. It encodes CASSPIRGTTEAFF.

This clonotype showed up many times. The chain uses TRBV27 and TRBJ2-7; 13 bases fit TRBD2. The CDR3 has 15 amino acids. Germline V gene lookup returns CDR1 MNHEY and CDR2 SMNVEV (reference sequence). Trimming cost V 4 bases and J 7 bases; bases outside gene matches: 7. The CDR3 sequence is CASSSNRLAGGEQYF. The CDR3, as DNA: TGTGCCAGCAGTTCTAACCGACTAGCGGGAGGAGAGCAGTACTTC.

Concerning this clonotype: The missing conserved phenylalanine or tryptophan at the end of this CDR3 makes a read error likely. The chain is built from TRBV2 and TRBJ2-1, with a tentative D call TRBD2 (5 bases). The length of the CDR3 is 14 residues. Looked up from germline, CDR1 is SNHLY and CDR2 is FYNNEI. The ends were cut back, 0 bases at V and 9 bases at J, with 12 bases in the middle. This chain's CDR3 is CASSEAWLASEQFL. DNA of the CDR3: TGTGCCAGCAGTGAAGCCTGGCTAGCCAGTGAGCAGTTCTTA.

This clonotype has just a few counts. The J gene is TRBJ2-1, the V gene TRBV7-9; D uncertain. Germline V gives CDR1 SEHNR, CDR2 FQNEAQ (reference sequence). The V and J ends lost 1 base and 8 bases respectively, with 12 bases between them. The CDR3 is 14 residues long. The CDR3 spells CASSLVVRKHEQFF. The CDR3 region has the DNA TGTGCCAGCAGCTTAGTCGTTAGAAAACATGAGCAGTTCTTC.

This clonotype was seen only a few times. Relative to the germline gene, one junction end is altered; a read error may explain this. V usage is TRBV5-4 and J usage is TRBJ1-1, with 9 bases lining up with TRBD1. Looked up from germline, CDR1 is SGHNT and CDR2 is YYREEE (reference sequence). The CDR3 sequence is 14 residues long. CDR3 DNA sequence: TGTGCCAGCAGCTCTGGACAGGGGTTCATTGAAGCTTTATTT. This sequence encodes CASSSGQGFIEALF.

The sample holds a few counts of this clonotype. V is TRBV12-3 or TRBV12-4 and J is TRBJ1-2; 9 positions agree with TRBD1. After removal of 6 bases from V and 3 bases from J, the junction contained 14 bases not matched to a gene. The CDR3 spans 17 residues. The CDR3 region is CASSSGPRDRADYGYTF. The CDR3, as DNA: TGTGCCAGCAGCTCCGGCCCGCGGGACAGGGCGGACTATGGCTACACCTTC.

V is TRBV28 and J is TRBJ2-7; TRBD2 might be the D (6 bases). Germline CDR1 reads MDHEN; CDR2 reads SYDVKM. The CDR3 sequence is 15 residues long. Trimming removed 3 bases from V and 1 base from J, with 13 bases in between. Here the CDR3 reads CASSFPRGRSYEQYF. The CDR3 nucleotides are TGTGCCAGCAGTTTCCCACGGGGGAGGTCCTACGAGCAGTACTTC.

This clonotype was observed a handful of times. The chain is built from TRBV18 and TRBJ1-1; TRBD1 agrees at 9 bases. The CDR3 covers 14 residues. Trimming removed 4 bases from V and 5 bases from J; junction bases left unmatched: 5. In germline, CDR1 is KGHSH, CDR2 LQKENI. The CDR3: CASSRDRVITEAFF. Here the CDR3 DNA reads TGTGCCAGCTCACGGGACAGGGTCATTACTGAAGCTTTCTTT.

The rearrangement links TRBV4-3 to TRBJ2-4; D unresolved. CDR1 LGHNA and CDR2 YSLEER come from the germline V gene. The CDR3 contains 18 residues. Trimming took off 4 bases at V and 0 bases at J, with 19 bases between the two ends. The CDR3 sequence is CASSRLRWSAAAKNIQYF. The DNA of the CDR3 is TGCGCCAGCAGCCGCCTTAGATGGTCGGCTGCAGCCAAAAACATTCAGTACTTC.

The chain has TRBV4-2 and TRBJ2-3; D uncertain. The CDR3 runs 13 residues. V lost 0 bases to trimming and J lost 4 bases, with 5 bases between them. Germline values: CDR1 LGHNA, CDR2 YNFKEQ. In nucleotides, the CDR3 is TGTGCCAGCAGCCAAGAAGCCCCAGATACGCAGTATTTT. Translating gives CASSQEAPDTQYF.

The chain couples TRBV7-2 to TRBJ2-2; D gene unclear. V was pared by 4 bases and J by 5 bases, with 8 bases between. Germline-derived CDR1 and CDR2 are SGHTA and FQGNSA. The CDR3 covers 13 residues. The CDR3 reads CASSSRMTGELFF. The DNA of the CDR3 is TGTGCCAGCAGCTCTAGGATGACCGGGGAGCTGTTTTTT.

This chain's CDR3 is CASSMGPGVKNIQYF. In nucleotides, the CDR3 is TGTGCCAGTAGTATGGGGCCAGGGGTCAAAAACATTCAGTACTTC. The chain couples TRBV19 to TRBJ2-4; maybe TRBD1 (6 bases). This CDR3 contains 15 residues. V was clipped by 3 bases and J by 3 bases, with 12 bases between them. From germline, CDR1 is LNHDA and CDR2 SQIVND (reference sequence).

The V and J genes are TRBV7-2 and TRBJ2-5, with D possibly being TRBD2 (5 bases). Germline V lookup: CDR1 SGHTA, CDR2 FQGNSA. Trimming stripped 5 bases from V and 2 bases from J, with 18 bases between. This CDR3 spans 16 amino acids. The CDR3 region is CASSLIASPDQETQYF. The CDR3 DNA sequence: TGTGCCAGCAGCCTAATAGCGTCCCCAGATCAAGAGACCCAGTACTTC.

This clonotype turned up a few times. The gene calls are TRBV12-3 or TRBV12-4 and TRBJ2-1; 14 nucleotides match TRBD2. The CDR3 spans 20 residues. The V segment lost 5 bases and the J segment 0 bases; nucleotides outside the gene matches: 12. The CDR3 here is CASSPRLAGGGLRSYNEQFF. The CDR3 DNA follows: TGTGCCAGCAGTCCGCGACTAGCGGGAGGGGGGTTACGCTCCTACAATGAGCAGTTCTTC.

The table lists this clonotype with a few counts. The chain recombines TRBV4-2 with TRBJ2-7; D is undetermined. CDR1 and CDR2 (germline): LGHNA, YNFKEQ. V lost 1 base and J 2 bases, leaving 9 bases between the germline ends. CDR3 length equals 14 residues. Here the CDR3 reads CASSQVWRTYEQYF. The CDR3 DNA follows: TGTGCCAGCAGCCAAGTTTGGAGAACCTACGAGCAGTACTTC.